The rows below give T cell receptor beta chains drawn from one sample of a study of vaccination and CD4 T cells after COVID-19. These receptors lack a known antigen. TCRdb itself ran the PCR reads through MiXCR, one entry per CDR3 protein. This sample has around 7,000 distinct CDR3 sequences, with around 70% found just once. Material for sequencing was CD4+ T cells from blood, cultured in vitro. These receptors were obtained from a human donor in good health. Each CDR3 is given with its conserved first and last residue. A D gene is named only where the DNA matches it firmly. Not all rows give a size; the values are once, few, many and, for expanded clones, a class.

d_gene,j_gene,v_gene,abundance,CDR3aa,CDR3nt
.,TRBJ2-2,TRBV6-4,few,CASRGDGRNTGELFF,TGTGCCAGCCGCGGGGACGGAAGGAACACCGGGGAGCTGTTTTTT
.,TRBJ1-3,TRBV24-1,.,CATSEAGNTIYF,TGTGCCACCTCCGAAGCTGGAAACACCATATATTTT
TRBD2,TRBJ2-7,TRBV20-1,.,CSAPTSGSHEQYF,TGCAGTGCCCCGACTAGCGGGAGCCACGAGCAGTACTTC
.,TRBJ2-7,TRBV11-2,.,CASSRGQGSSYEQYF,TGTGCCAGCAGCCGGGGGCAGGGGAGCTCCTACGAGCAGTACTTC
.,TRBJ1-2,TRBV7-9,few,CASSLVAESYYGYTF,TGTGCCAGCAGCTTAGTGGCGGAATCGTACTATGGCTACACCTTC
.,TRBJ1-5,TRBV5-1,.,CASSFDAGNQPQHF,TGCGCCAGCAGCTTTGACGCGGGCAATCAGCCCCAGCATTTT
.,TRBJ1-2,TRBV20-1,few,CSATNVNYGYTF,TGCAGTGCTACGAACGTGAACTATGGCTACACCTTC
.,TRBJ1-1,TRBV20-1,.,CSARGSWDLTFF,TGCAGTGCTAGAGGTAGTTGGGACCTTACTTTCTTT
.,TRBJ2-1,TRBV6-1,.,CASIKVLASYNEQFF,TGTGCCAGCATAAAGGTACTAGCCTCCTACAATGAGCAGTTCTTC
.,TRBJ2-7,TRBV7-9,.,CASSASAAGGEQYF,TGTGCCAGCAGCGCCTCGGCGGCCGGTGGGGAGCAGTACTTC
.,TRBJ1-1,TRBV6-2/TRBV6-3,.,CASSYSGTAFHAPLPEAFF,TGTGCCAGCAGTTATTCGGGGACGGCCTTTCATGCCCCCCTCCCTGAAGCTTTCTTT
.,TRBJ2-2,TRBV24-1,few,CATSGRGRTGELFF,TGTGCCACCAGCGGGAGGGGGCGTACCGGGGAGCTGTTTTTT
TRBD2,TRBJ2-2,TRBV6-2/TRBV6-3,.,CASSYGRGGTNTGELFF,TGTGCCAGCAGTTACGGGCGGGGGGGAACGAACACCGGGGAGCTGTTTTTT
.,TRBJ1-1,TRBV29-1,.,CSVESFVLNTEAFF,TGCAGCGTTGAAAGCTTTGTGTTGAACACTGAAGCTTTCTTT
TRBD1,TRBJ1-5,TRBV20-1,.,CSASVGTGGQPQHF,TGCAGTGCTAGCGTCGGGACAGGGGGGCAGCCCCAGCATTTT
TRBD1,TRBJ1-6,TRBV7-8,.,CASSVRTGGHNSPLHF,TGTGCCAGCAGCGTGAGAACAGGGGGCCATAATTCACCCCTCCACTTT
.,TRBJ1-3,TRBV7-9,.,CASSSHQGLTYGNTIYF,TGTGCCAGCAGCAGTCACCAAGGTCTTACTTACGGAAACACCATATATTTT
.,TRBJ1-1,TRBV7-8,.,CASSLYKNTEAFF,TGTGCCAGCAGCCTGTACAAGAACACTGAAGCTTTCTTT
.,TRBJ1-5,TRBV15,once,CATSREGVQPQHF,TGTGCCACCAGCAGAGAAGGGGTTCAGCCCCAGCATTTT
TRBD1,TRBJ1-2,TRBV6-2/TRBV6-3,few,CASRHDRGEGYTF,TGTGCCAGCAGACATGACAGGGGGGAAGGCTACACCTTC
.,TRBJ1-1,TRBV20-1,.,CSAIRGGLGNTEAFF,TGCAGTGCTATTCGAGGAGGTCTCGGTAACACTGAAGCTTTCTTT
TRBD1,TRBJ2-7,TRBV20-1,.,CSARAGQGSYEQYF,TGCAGTGCTAGAGCGGGACAGGGTTCCTACGAGCAGTACTTC
.,TRBJ2-2,TRBV10-3,.,CAISETNRGTPNTGELFF,TGTGCCATCAGTGAGACGAATAGAGGGACCCCGAACACCGGGGAGCTGTTTTTT
TRBD1,TRBJ1-2,TRBV27,.,CASSLRDSTGGYTF,TGTGCCAGCAGTTTACGGGACAGCACGGGAGGCTACACCTTC